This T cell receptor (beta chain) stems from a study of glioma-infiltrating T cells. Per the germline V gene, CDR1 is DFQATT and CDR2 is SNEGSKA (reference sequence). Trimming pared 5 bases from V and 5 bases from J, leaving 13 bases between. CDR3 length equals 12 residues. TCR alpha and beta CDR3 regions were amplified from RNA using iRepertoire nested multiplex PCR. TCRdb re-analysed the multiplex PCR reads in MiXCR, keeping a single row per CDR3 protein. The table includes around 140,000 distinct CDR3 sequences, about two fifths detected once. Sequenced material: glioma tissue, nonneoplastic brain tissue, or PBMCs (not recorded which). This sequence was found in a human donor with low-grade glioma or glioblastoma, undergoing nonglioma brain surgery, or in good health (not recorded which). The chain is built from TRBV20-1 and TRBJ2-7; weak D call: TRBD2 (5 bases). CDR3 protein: CSAPYQRDEQYF. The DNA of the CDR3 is TGCAGTGCTCCATACCAGAGGGACGAGCAGTACTTC.